One sample yielded the 11 T cell receptor beta chains listed below, sequenced in a study of T cell changes during pregnancy in multiple sclerosis. Here immunoSEQ multiplex PCR was the method, and the copy in TCRdb shows in-frame clones only, minus some. The sample lists approximately 50,000 clones, about 90% seen once, with 5.5% to 7% in the top ten. Source: peripheral blood, taken in the third trimester of pregnancy. These receptors were taken from a female donor in good health, enrolled as a control in a pregnancy study.

V is TRBV18 and J is TRBJ1-2, with D maybe TRBD1 (6 bases). The CDR3 runs 14 residues. Germline loops: CDR1 KGHSH, CDR2 LQKENI. V lost 0 bases to trimming and J lost 5 bases, with 10 bases between them. The CDR3 reads CASSPPNTGYGYTF. The CDR3 bases are TGTGCCAGCTCACCACCAAATACAGGGTATGGCTACACCTTC.

The chain uses TRBV18 and TRBJ1-1, with 8 bases that match TRBD1. The CDR3 consists of 14 residues. V shed 3 bases, J shed 4 bases, and the junction held 4 bases outside the gene matches. The germline V gene has CDR1 KGHSH and CDR2 LQKENI. Here the CDR3 DNA reads TGTGCCAGCTCACCGAAACAGGGGGGCACTGAAGCTTTCTTT. Translated, it gives CASSPKQGGTEAFF.

This CDR3 is CASSGRTVEAFF. CDR3 in DNA: TGTGCCAGCAGTGGTAGGACAGTTGAAGCTTTCTTT. This sequence joins TRBV6-1 and TRBJ1-1; a weak D match, TRBD1 (6 bases). This CDR3 is built from 12 residues. V lost 4 bases and J lost 7, with 10 bases in between. Germline loops: CDR1 MNHNS, CDR2 SASEGT.

The rearrangement uses TRBV19 and TRBJ1-3; a possible D gene is TRBD1 (5 bases). The germline V and J ends were trimmed by 1 base and 3 bases, with 16 bases remaining between them. The CDR3 loop spans 17 amino acids. Germline V gene sequence: CDR1 LNHDA, CDR2 SQIVND (reference sequence). CDR3 sequence reads: CASSIGPRGARGNTIYF. Written as DNA, the CDR3 is TGTGCCAGTAGTATAGGCCCCCGTGGGGCGCGTGGAAACACCATATATTTT.

This clone was seen just once. The chain couples TRBV19 to TRBJ1-2; 7 nucleotides line up with TRBD1. The CDR3 is 15 residues long. The germline V gene has CDR1 LNHDA and CDR2 SQIVND (reference sequence). Trimming cost V 10 bases and J 4 bases; bases outside gene matches: 15. The CDR3 sequence: CATLRTNRGGYGYTF. The CDR3 DNA follows: TGTGCCACTTTAAGGACCAACAGGGGCGGCTATGGCTACACCTTC.

Of note for this clone: This sample includes further DNA sequences coding for the same CDR3. The chain uses TRBV5-1 and TRBJ2-1; 8 nucleotides agree with TRBD2. In germline, CDR1 is SGHRS, CDR2 YFSETQ. With 6 bases clipped from V and 4 bases from J, the junction kept 6 bases outside the gene matches. CDR3 length equals 14 residues. The CDR3 bases are TGCGCCAGCACCCCGGGACTAGATTACAATGAGCAGTTCTTC. Translating it yields CASTPGLDYNEQFF.

Here the CDR3 DNA reads TGTGCCAGCAGTGCCCCGGGTTCTTCCGAGCAGTACTTC. This translates into CASSAPGSSEQYF. V usage is TRBV6-1 and J usage is TRBJ2-7; D is undetermined. This CDR3 is 13 amino acids long. V was cut by 4 bases and J by 6 bases, with 13 bases left in between. Germline V gene lookup returns CDR1 MNHNS and CDR2 SASEGT.

This chain connects TRBV6-5 to TRBJ2-3; the match to TRBD2 covers 9 bases. V lost 6 bases to trimming and J lost 3 bases; unmatched junction nucleotides: 7. This CDR3 has 15 residues. CDR1 and CDR2 from the germline V gene are MNHEY and SVGAGI. This CDR3 is CASRASGAYTDTQYF. DNA for the CDR3: TGTGCCAGCAGGGCTAGCGGGGCGTATACAGATACGCAGTATTTT.

This chain links TRBV7-2 with TRBJ2-7; weak D call: TRBD1 (5 bases). There are 15 residues in the CDR3. Trimming pared 1 base from V and 6 bases from J, leaving 16 bases between. Per the germline V gene, CDR1 is SGHTA and CDR2 is FQGNSA. Here the CDR3 reads CASSLVAGLRSEQYF. The CDR3 nucleotides read TGTGCCAGCAGCTTAGTGGCAGGGCTTCGTAGCGAGCAGTACTTC.

The chain uses TRBV7-9 and TRBJ2-1; 9 positions agree with TRBD2. Per germline, CDR1 SEHNR and CDR2 FQNEAQ (reference sequence). The CDR3 contains 16 residues. The J segment lost 7 bases and the V segment lost 2 bases, leaving 9 bases of the junction unmatched. CDR3 nucleotides: TGTGCCAGCAGCTTAAGTCCCAGCGGGAGGCTAAATGAGCAGTTCTTC. Protein sequence: CASSLSPSGRLNEQFF. The full variable domain, its missing parts supplied by reference TRBV7-9 and TRBJ2-1, is DTGVSQNPRHKITKRGQNVTFRCDPISEHNRLYWYRQTLGQGPEFLTYFQNEAQLEKSRLLSDRFSAERPKGSFSTLEIQRTEQGDSAMYLCASSLSPSGRLNEQFFGPGTRLTVL.

The rearrangement joins TRBV27 to TRBJ1-4, with 9 bases fitting TRBD1. Germline loops: CDR1 MNHEY, CDR2 SMNVEV (reference sequence). This CDR3 spans 15 amino acids. V lost 5 bases to trimming and J lost 7 bases; unmatched junction nucleotides: 8. CDR3 DNA: TGTGCCAGCAGTCGGGTACAGGGGGCCGGTGAAAAACTGTTTTTT. The encoded protein is CASSRVQGAGEKLFF.